Listed below are T cell receptor beta chains from one sample, sequenced in a study of cytomegalovirus exposure and HLA in healthy donors. Profiled with immunoSEQ multiplex PCR; TCRdb holds only in-frame clones, not every one. The sample lists approximately 150,000 clones, about four fifths seen once, with around 6.3% in the top ten. The sample comprised PBMCs. These receptors came from a man aged 50-60 years in good health and CMV-seropositive. The CDR3 runs from the conserved cysteine through the conserved F or W. The D gene is left open where the match is weak. Only some rows state a clone size, as once, few, many or a class for expanded clones.

CDR3nt	CDR3aa	d_gene	j_gene	abundance	v_gene
TGTGCCAGCTCTCCCCGGGCAGGGGGACGGCTTGCAACTAATGAAAAACTGTTTTTT	CASSPRAGGRLATNEKLFF	TRBD1	TRBJ1-4	NA	TRBV18
TGTGCCAGCAGTGAAGAAGTGACTTACAATGAGCAGTTCTTC	CASSEEVTYNEQFF	NA	TRBJ2-1	NA	TRBV2
TGTGCCAGCAGCTTCTCCGGGACAGGGGTCGAGCAGTACTTC	CASSFSGTGVEQYF	TRBD1	TRBJ2-7	NA	TRBV11-2
TGTGCCAGCAGCTTTGGGAGTGAACGCGGGAGGCACCCATTCGTTGGGACCCAGTACTTC	CASSFGSERGRHPFVGTQYF	TRBD2	TRBJ2-5	NA	TRBV13
TGTGCCAGCAGCTCGCGCGCACTAGCGGGAGTCGGTGAGCAGTTCTTC	CASSSRALAGVGEQFF	TRBD2	TRBJ2-1	NA	TRBV7-8
TGTGCCAGCTCACCGGACAGGGAGATTGGCGAGCAGTACTTC	CASSPDREIGEQYF	TRBD1	TRBJ2-7	NA	TRBV18
TGTGCCAGCAGCCAAGTGGTCGCAGGCCCCAATGAGCAGTTCTTC	CASSQVVAGPNEQFF	NA	TRBJ2-1	once	TRBV14
TGCGCCAGCTCTGGGGGGGGTCTCATCGCTTTCTTT	CASSGGGLIAFF	NA	TRBJ1-1	once	TRBV10-1
TGTGCCAGCAGCCCCACCGGGGGGCCGACAGATACGCAGTATTTT	CASSPTGGPTDTQYF	NA	TRBJ2-3	NA	TRBV9
TGTGCCAGCAGCTTGGGGCTAGCGGGAGTGTTGGGAGAGACCCAGTACTTC	CASSLGLAGVLGETQYF	TRBD2	TRBJ2-5	NA	TRBV5-5
TGCGCCAGCAGCTTTGGCGGGACAGGGACGAATTCACCCCTCCACTTT	CASSFGGTGTNSPLHF	TRBD1	TRBJ1-6	NA	TRBV5-1
TGTGCCAGCAGCCGGACCCCCGGGCTAGCGGACACAGATACGCAGTATTTT	CASSRTPGLADTDTQYF	TRBD2	TRBJ2-3	NA	TRBV4-2
TGTGCCAGCAGCTGGGGACAGCAAAAACCCTACGAGCAGTACTTC	CASSWGQQKPYEQYF	TRBD1	TRBJ2-7	NA	TRBV5-6
TGCGCCAGCAGCCCCGAGTTCGGGGCCTACGAGCAGTACTTC	CASSPEFGAYEQYF	NA	TRBJ2-7	NA	TRBV4-1
TGTGCCAGCAGCTGGGACAGGGCAGCTAACTATGGCTACACCTTC	CASSWDRAANYGYTF	TRBD1	TRBJ1-2	many	TRBV5-4
TGTGCCAGCAGTTTCTCCGGGGACAGCTCCTACGAGCAGTACTTC	CASSFSGDSSYEQYF	TRBD1	TRBJ2-7	NA	TRBV28
TGTGCCAGCAGCGTCAATCGGGGAGGGCCCCACGAGCAGTACTTC	CASSVNRGGPHEQYF	TRBD2	TRBJ2-7	NA	TRBV5-6
TGTGCCATCAGTGAACGGGGGAGGGATATCTACGAGCAGTACTTC	CAISERGRDIYEQYF	TRBD2	TRBJ2-7	NA	TRBV10-3
TGTGCCAGCAGCGAAAAAATTGGGCTAGCGGGAGAAACGCAGTATTTT	CASSEKIGLAGETQYF	TRBD2	TRBJ2-3	NA	TRBV7-3
TGTGCCAGCAGCTTGCGACAGAACACCGGGGAGCTGTTTTTT	CASSLRQNTGELFF	NA	TRBJ2-2	NA	TRBV5-4
TGTGCCAGCTCACCAAGGACAGGGGAGACCCAGTACTTC	CASSPRTGETQYF	TRBD1	TRBJ2-5	NA	TRBV18
TGTGCCAGCTCACCAGGAAGGGACAGGGAAGCTTTCTTT	CASSPGRDREAFF	TRBD1	TRBJ1-1	NA	TRBV18
TGCGCCAGCAGCATAGGGGCAGGGAATGAAAAACTGTTTTTT	CASSIGAGNEKLFF	NA	TRBJ1-4	NA	TRBV5-1
TGTGCCAGCAGCGTAGGGCAGGGTACCTCCTACGAGCAGTACTTC	CASSVGQGTSYEQYF	NA	TRBJ2-7	NA	TRBV9
TGTGCCAGCAGCTTAGATTCTAGCTCCTACGAGCAGTACTTC	CASSLDSSSYEQYF	NA	TRBJ2-7	NA	TRBV7-8
TGTGCCAGCAGCCCACCTCTCCAGGGCCCTGAAAAACTGTTTTTT	CASSPPLQGPEKLFF	NA	TRBJ1-4	few	TRBV7-9
TGTGCCATCAGTCAAGTAGCGCAGCCCGGGGAGCTGTTTTTT	CAISQVAQPGELFF	NA	TRBJ2-2	NA	TRBV10-3
TGTGCCAGCAAGGGGGGGGCCGAGGAGAACACTGAAGCTTTCTTT	CASKGGAEENTEAFF	NA	TRBJ1-1	NA	TRBV28
TGTGCCTGGAGTTCCGGGCGCGGGGAGACCCAGTACTTC	CAWSSGRGETQYF	NA	TRBJ2-5	NA	TRBV30
TGCGCCAGCAGCTTGTTATCGGGAGGATTCACCGGGGAGCTGTTTTTT	CASSLLSGGFTGELFF	TRBD2	TRBJ2-2	few	TRBV5-1
TGTGCCATCAGTGACCCAGCGGAGAAGACAGATACGCAGTATTTT	CAISDPAEKTDTQYF	NA	TRBJ2-3	NA	TRBV10-3
TGTGCCACCAGCAATTGGCTCCCGAGCACAGATACGCAGTATTTT	CATSNWLPSTDTQYF	NA	TRBJ2-3	NA	TRBV15
TGCGCCAGCAGTCCGGCGGAAACCTACGAGCAGTACTTC	CASSPAETYEQYF	NA	TRBJ2-7	NA	TRBV10-1
TGCGCCAGCACCTTCAGTACTAGCGGGAGACAGTACTTC	CASTFSTSGRQYF	TRBD2	TRBJ2-7	NA	TRBV5-1
TGCGCCAGCAGCTTGGATGGGGACAGCTCCTACAATGAGCAGTTCTTC	CASSLDGDSSYNEQFF	TRBD1	TRBJ2-1	NA	TRBV5-1
TGTGCCAGCAGCTCAAACCCAAAGGGGACAAACTATGGCTACACCTTC	CASSSNPKGTNYGYTF	NA	TRBJ1-2	NA	TRBV7-2
TGTGCCAGCAGCCCCCGGTCGCGGACCCAGTACTTC	CASSPRSRTQYF	NA	TRBJ2-5	NA	TRBV11-2